The 5 T cell receptor beta chains reported below all come from one sample, sequenced in a study of identical twins. Via MiXCR, TCRdb re-called the 5' RACE reads, giving one row per CDR3 protein. Found here are 450,000 or so distinct CDR3 sequences, more than 13% of them singletons; the top ten hold about 0.94%. The same data also contributed to another study, on yellow fever vaccine responses in identical twins.

The sample comprised CD4+ T cells sorted from blood. The source is a woman aged 18-35 years in good health.

The table lists this clonotype with many counts. V is TRBV24-1 and J is TRBJ2-7; no reliable D call. The CDR3 spans 9 residues. Trimming cost V 9 bases and J 6 bases, with 5 bases left between them. CDR1 and CDR2 (germline): KGHDR, SFDVKD. Here the CDR3 reads CATPLEQYF. In DNA form, the CDR3 reads TGTGCCACCCCCCTCGAGCAGTACTTC.

This clonotype occurred a few times. The chain is built from TRBV15 and TRBJ2-2, with TRBD2 identical over 8 bases. CDR3 size: 16 residues. After removal of 7 bases from V and 0 bases from J, the junction contained 7 bases not matched to a gene. CDR1 and CDR2 (germline): LNHNV, YYDKDF (reference sequence). CDR3 amino acids: CATKPGLAANTGELFF. As DNA, the CDR3 is TGTGCCACCAAGCCCGGACTAGCAGCGAACACCGGGGAGCTGTTTTTT.

The genes are TRBV19 and TRBJ2-1; tentatively, D is TRBD1 or TRBD2 (5 bases each). V was cut by 3 bases and J by 10 bases, with 13 bases left in between. Germline CDR1 and CDR2: LNHDA and SQIVND (reference sequence). CDR3 length equals 13 residues. The CDR3 sequence is CASSMGVLGEQFF. CDR3 DNA: TGTGCCAGTAGTATGGGGGTCCTAGGGGAGCAGTTCTTC.

At least ten counts were recorded for this clonotype. The CDR3 nucleotides read TGTGCCAGCAGCCAAACCAGAGACGAGCAGTACTTC. Translation gives CASSQTRDEQYF. The chain is built from TRBV3-1 and TRBJ2-7; D not certain. The CDR3 runs 12 residues. In germline, CDR1 is LGHDT, CDR2 YNNKEL (reference sequence). With 2 bases removed from V and 5 bases from J, the gap between germline ends came to 7 bases.

This clonotype was picked up many times. The chain combines TRBV5-1 with TRBJ2-1; 13 positions match TRBD2. The length of the CDR3 is 16 residues. The trim removed 0 bases at V and 10 bases at J, leaving 7 bases unmatched. The germline V gene encodes CDR1 SGHRS and CDR2 YFSETQ. The CDR3 here is CASSLDGLAGVGEQFF. The CDR3 DNA reads as TGCGCCAGCAGCTTGGATGGACTAGCGGGAGTAGGGGAGCAGTTCTTC.